This T cell receptor (beta chain) is drawn from a study of human T cells and chemical hapten exposure. As for time point: patch test 2, 6 weeks after DPC sensitization. Stated treatment: therapeutic diphenylcyclopropenone sensitization with weekly scalp DPC. The germline V gene encodes CDR1 SGHRS and CDR2 YFSETQ. CDR3 length: 15 residues. V gave up 2 bases and J gave up 1 base; unmatched junction bases: 5. Each cDNA molecule in the library carried unique molecular identifiers. TCRdb recomputed calls from the RACE reads with MiXCR, one row per CDR3 protein. The table lists some 89,000 distinct CDR3 sequences, around 9.6% of them singletons. This clonotype was detected many times.

The specimen comprised whole blood, sampled in connection with sensitization to the hapten diphenylcyclopropenone (DPC). The sequence derives from a woman aged 25 to 39 with alopecia areata. Some clones in this sample may be carry-over from other donors' samples. This rearrangement joins TRBV5-1 to TRBJ1-1; 7 nucleotides align to TRBD1. CDR3 in amino acids: CASSFFEGANTEAFF. The CDR3, as DNA: TGCGCCAGCAGCTTCTTCGAGGGGGCGAACACTGAAGCTTTCTTT.